Here is one T cell receptor (beta chain) with its context. The data derive from a study of T-cell reconstitution after alpha-beta-depleted transplantation in children. V was shortened by 3 bases and J by 7 bases, with 14 bases between the two germline ends. This CDR3 is 14 amino acids long. CDR1 and CDR2 from the germline V gene are SGHDT and YYEEEE. Preparation of the TCRbeta library involved a method that used unique molecular identifiers. TCRdb re-derived calls from the PCR reads in MiXCR, one entry per CDR3 protein. The sample lists about 540,000 distinct CDR3 sequences, 15% to 20% occurring once.

The starting material was PBMCs from the stem cell graft donor, obtained from the stem cell graft. The rearrangement links TRBV5-6 to TRBJ1-5; D is unclear. The clonotype was recovered from a human donor who donated a stem cell graft to a child with acute lymphoblastic leukemia. CDR3 amino acids: CASSSLGNWQPQHF. The CDR3 nucleotides read TGTGCCAGCAGCTCTCTGGGGAACTGGCAGCCCCAGCATTTT.